The next 11 T cell receptor beta chains were all read from a single sample in a study of blood T cell repertoires in COVID-19. Generated by immunoSEQ multiplex PCR, the TCRdb table keeps only in-frame clones and is missing some. Here the sample spans roughly 310,000 clones, approximately 91% being singletons. Sequenced input: PBMCs or T cells enriched from blood (not recorded which). The receptors shown here come from a woman in her forties who had recovered from COVID-19.

As for this clone: The junction departs from the called germline gene at one end, perhaps through a read error. The V gene is TRBV3-1 (or the pseudogene TRBV3-2), the J gene TRBJ2-7; 10 nucleotides agree with TRBD2. Germline V gene data show CDR1 as LGHDT and CDR2 as YNNKEL (reference sequence). The CDR3 has 12 residues. The CDR3 DNA reads as TGTGCCAGCAGCCAACCTCCGGGACTAGCGCACTTC. Translation: CASSQPPGLAHF.

This sequence joins TRBV18 and TRBJ2-1; 13 bases match TRBD2. CDR1 KGHSH and CDR2 LQKENI come from the germline V gene. J was trimmed by 5 bases and V by 3 bases; bases with no gene match: 1. There are 15 residues in the CDR3. The chain's CDR3 is CASSPGLAGNNEQFF. The CDR3 DNA sequence: TGTGCCAGCTCACCGGGACTAGCGGGGAACAATGAGCAGTTCTTC.

This rearrangement joins TRBV11-2 to TRBJ2-7; D may be TRBD2 (5 bases). Germline V gene sequence: CDR1 SGHAT, CDR2 FQNNGV. Trimming took 3 bases from V and 1 from J, leaving 7 bases between them. The CDR3 has 13 residues. The CDR3 region is CASSFTGSYEQYF. The CDR3 DNA follows: TGTGCCAGCAGCTTCACGGGGTCCTACGAGCAGTACTTC.

This sequence joins TRBV29-1 and TRBJ2-2; 8 nucleotides agree with TRBD2. Germline V gene lookup returns CDR1 SQVTM and CDR2 ANQGSEA. This CDR3 is built from 12 residues. Unmatched junction bases numbered 0, after V lost 3 bases and J lost 6 bases. The DNA of the CDR3 is TGCAGCGTTGAGGGACTAGCCGGGGAGCTGTTTTTT. The encoded protein is CSVEGLAGELFF.

This clone was seen a single time. This chain connects TRBV4-1 to TRBJ2-6; a possible D gene is TRBD2 (6 bases). The germline V and J ends were trimmed by 1 base and 1 base, with 11 bases remaining between them. CDR1 is MGHRA and CDR2 is YSYEKL in the germline V gene. This CDR3 has 17 amino acids. The DNA for the CDR3 is TGCGCCAGCAGCCAAGTTAGGGGAGGATCTGGGGCCAACGTCCTGACTTTC. Translated: CASSQVRGGSGANVLTF.

The rearrangement uses TRBV7-8 and TRBJ1-4, with 9 bases lining up with TRBD1. The CDR3 covers 15 residues. Germline CDR1 is SGHVS and CDR2 is FQNEAQ. Losses at the gene ends were 2 bases for V and 3 bases for J; bases not matched to a gene: 1. The CDR3 protein is CASSLRTGANEKLFF. For the CDR3, the DNA is TGTGCCAGCAGCTTACGGACAGGGGCTAATGAAAAACTGTTTTTT.

This clone has just one count. The chain carries TRBV5-1 and TRBJ1-4, with D unclear. Trimming removed 1 base from V and 0 bases from J, with 13 bases in between. The CDR3 runs 17 residues. Germline V gene lookup returns CDR1 SGHRS and CDR2 YFSETQ. The CDR3 nucleotides are TGCGCCAGCAGCTTGACCACGGAGGATGCAACTAATGAAAAACTGTTTTTT. This codes for CASSLTTEDATNEKLFF.

A note on this clone: One junction end does not reproduce the germline sequence, and a read error may be involved. The chain carries TRBV7-7 and TRBJ2-1; possible D gene TRBD2, 5 bases. Germline V gene lookup returns CDR1 SSHAT and CDR2 FNYEAQ (reference sequence). There are 19 residues in the CDR3. This CDR3 reads CASSPTLGLSLSSYNEQFF. The CDR3 DNA follows: TGTGCTAGCAGCCCAACCCTTGGACTCTCCCTTTCATCCTACAATGAGCAGTTCTTC.

This clone was seen just once. The chain couples TRBV10-3 to TRBJ1-5; TRBD1 aligns across 7 bases. Trimming at V came to 4 bases and at J to 6 bases, leaving 9 bases not matched to a gene. Germline CDR1 ENHRY, CDR2 SYGVKD. The CDR3 covers 15 residues. The CDR3, as DNA: TGTGCCATCAGTGCCCAGGGGGACGGGGTTCAGCCCCAGCATTTT. Protein sequence: CAISAQGDGVQPQHF.

The chain uses TRBV24-1 and TRBJ1-5; 8 bases agree with TRBD1. CDR3 length: 16 amino acids. After removal of 5 bases from V and 4 bases from J, the junction contained 9 bases not matched to a gene. Germline V gives CDR1 KGHDR, CDR2 SFDVKD. CDR3 loop: CATSAAGGGLNQPQHF. The CDR3 DNA reads TGTGCCACCAGTGCGGCAGGGGGCGGGTTGAATCAGCCCCAGCATTTT.

The gene calls are TRBV9 and TRBJ2-1, with 12 nucleotides matching TRBD2. V shed 0 bases, J shed 9 bases, and the junction held 4 bases outside the gene matches. Germline V gives CDR1 SGDLS, CDR2 YYNGEE. This CDR3 comprises 15 residues. Written as DNA, the CDR3 is TGTGCCAGCAGCGTAGAGACTAGCGGGAGCTCTGAGCAGTTCTTC. It codes for CASSVETSGSSEQFF.